These 26 T cell receptor beta chains were all obtained from the same sample, sequenced in a study of early T cells in non-severe SARS-CoV-2 infection. From the 5' RACE reads, TCRdb called clonotypes with MiXCR, one entry per CDR3 protein. The sample contains under 85,000 distinct CDR3 sequences, about 12% of which appear only once. Sequenced here: whole blood, sampled at baseline. All receptors come from an adult who was a healthcare worker with PCR-confirmed SARS-CoV-2 infection or an uninfected control (not recorded which). The donor label of this sample is uncertain.

This clonotype has only a few counts. The chain recombines TRBV3-1 with TRBJ2-7; tentatively, D is TRBD1 (6 bases). Germline lookup yields CDR1 LGHDT and CDR2 YNNKEL (reference sequence). V lost 5 bases and J lost 7, with 21 bases in between. The CDR3 consists of 15 residues. This CDR3 reads CASSAERQAEDEQYF. The CDR3 DNA reads as TGTGCCAGCAGCGCCGAGCGACAGGCCGAGGATGAGCAGTACTTC.

The genes are TRBV12-3 or TRBV12-4 and TRBJ2-5; D possibly matches TRBD1 or TRBD2 (6 bases each). Trimming cost V 2 bases and J 2 bases, with 9 bases left between them. The CDR3 sequence is 14 residues long. The CDR3 sequence: CASSLIGGQETQYF. Written as DNA, the CDR3 is TGTGCCAGCAGTTTAATAGGGGGGCAAGAGACCCAGTACTTC.

The rearrangement joins TRBV18 to TRBJ2-1; perhaps D is TRBD1 or TRBD2 (5 bases each). CDR3 length: 13 amino acids. Germline V CDR1 and CDR2: KGHSH, LQKENI. The ends were cut back, 6 bases at V and 9 bases at J, with 15 bases in the middle. The CDR3 sequence is CASSGDGRGEQFF. CDR3 coding DNA: TGTGCCAGCTCGGGAGACGGTAGGGGTGAGCAGTTCTTC.

This clonotype appeared a few times. The J gene is TRBJ2-3, the V gene TRBV2, with 13 nucleotides matching TRBD2. The CDR3 is 15 residues long. The V gene end was trimmed by 4 bases and the J gene end by 8 bases; junction bases not matched to a gene: 6. Per the germline V gene, CDR1 is SNHLY and CDR2 is FYNNEI. For the CDR3, the DNA is TGTGCCAGCAGTGGGGGACTAGCGGGACCGGGTACGCAGTATTTT. Translated, it gives CASSGGLAGPGTQYF.

The sample holds many counts of this clonotype. This chain joins TRBV12-3 or TRBV12-4 and TRBJ2-5; D might be TRBD1 or TRBD2, each matching 6 bases. This CDR3 is built from 14 residues. Deletions cut 2 bases from V and 5 bases from J, with 12 bases between. DNA for the CDR3: TGTGCCAGCAGTTTACGGGGGCCAGGGGAGACCCAGTACTTC. Translation: CASSLRGPGETQYF.

This clonotype showed up many times. This chain uses TRBV29-1 with TRBJ1-2; maybe TRBD1 (6 bases). Trimming cost V 2 bases and J 6 bases, with 13 bases left between them. Germline values: CDR1 SQVTM, CDR2 ANQGSEA. The CDR3 sequence is 13 residues long. The CDR3: CSVEPLNRDGYTF. CDR3 bases: TGCAGCGTTGAACCGCTAAACAGGGATGGCTACACCTTC.

The rearrangement links TRBV4-1 to TRBJ2-3, with 8 bases matching TRBD2. Trimming cost V 3 bases and J 5 bases; bases outside gene matches: 10. Germline-derived CDR1 and CDR2 are MGHRA and YSYEKL. This CDR3 is 16 amino acids long. In DNA, the CDR3 is TGCGCCAGCAGCCATGACCCGGGACTAGAAAGAGATACGCAGTATTTT. Amino acids: CASSHDPGLERDTQYF.

Many counts were recorded for this clonotype. One end of the junction does not line up with germline, which may come from a read error. The V call is TRBV7-2, the J call TRBJ1-1; no reliable D call. The CDR3 consists of 14 residues. The germline CDR1 and CDR2 sequences are SGHTA and FQGNSA. The CDR3, as DNA: TGTGCCAGCAGTTTAGGGAGGATGAACACTGAAGCTTTCTTT. Its protein product is CASSLGRMNTEAFF.

The gene calls are TRBV19 and TRBJ2-4; D perhaps matches TRBD2 (5 bases). The germline CDR1 and CDR2 sequences are LNHDA and SQIVND (reference sequence). The CDR3 has 14 residues. The V end was cut by 1 base, the J end by 5 bases, with 9 bases between. CDR3 residues: CASSIAGRQNIQYF. For the CDR3, the DNA is TGTGCCAGTAGTATAGCGGGGAGACAAAACATTCAGTACTTC.

In its sample, this clonotype was seen a few times. J is TRBJ2-7 and V is TRBV27; 11 positions agree with TRBD2. The CDR3 is made up of 15 amino acids. Per germline, CDR1 MNHEY and CDR2 SMNVEV (reference sequence). V lost 3 bases to trimming and J lost 5 bases; unmatched junction nucleotides: 6. CDR3 sequence: CASSFTSGRKDEQYF. CDR3 nucleotide sequence: TGTGCCAGCAGTTTCACTAGCGGGAGAAAAGACGAGCAGTACTTC.

The gene calls are TRBV7-7 and TRBJ2-1; D unclear. Germline CDR1 and CDR2: SSHAT and FNYEAQ (reference sequence). V gave up 2 bases and J gave up 9 bases, with 2 bases separating them. The CDR3 spans 10 residues. The CDR3 nucleotides are TGTGCCAGCAGCTTAAGTGAGCAGTTCTTC. Protein sequence: CASSLSEQFF.

This clonotype has a handful of counts. This rearrangement joins TRBV6-5 to TRBJ2-5, with a weak D call TRBD1 (6 bases). CDR1 is MNHEY and CDR2 is SVGAGI in the germline V gene. CDR3 size: 14 residues. Trimming took 6 bases from V and 4 from J, leaving 15 bases between them. The CDR3 region is CASSPGPRGETQYF. CDR3 nucleotides: TGTGCCAGCAGCCCAGGCCCCAGGGGAGAGACCCAGTACTTC.

This chain links TRBV29-1 with TRBJ1-5; D not resolved. CDR1 SQVTM and CDR2 ANQGSEA come from the germline V gene. The CDR3 totals 12 residues. V lost 4 bases, J lost 0 bases, and 4 bases lay in between. CDR3 sequence: CSVAHSNQPQHF. In DNA, the CDR3 is TGCAGCGTTGCCCATAGCAATCAGCCCCAGCATTTT.

This clonotype was seen many times. This chain connects TRBV7-7 to TRBJ2-7; 11 nucleotides line up with TRBD2. There are 15 residues in the CDR3. Germline trimming cut 3 bases from V and 6 bases from J; bases unmatched to any gene: 7. Germline CDR1 reads SSHAT; CDR2 reads FNYEAQ (reference sequence). DNA of the CDR3: TGTGCCAGCAGCTTCCTAGCGGGAGGACGCGGCGAGCAGTACTTC. Encoded protein: CASSFLAGGRGEQYF.

The J gene is TRBJ1-6, the V gene TRBV2, with TRBD1 matching 11 bases. Germline values: CDR1 SNHLY, CDR2 FYNNEI. V lost 8 bases and J lost 9; bases outside the gene matches: 6. The CDR3 has 14 residues. In DNA form, the CDR3 reads TGTGCCAGCGGCGCAGGACAGGGGGCTTCACCCCTCCACTTT. Its translation is CASGAGQGASPLHF.

The rearrangement joins TRBV6-2 or TRBV6-3 to TRBJ2-1; the D is unclear. The CDR3 consists of 13 residues. V lost 6 bases to trimming and J lost 7 bases, with 13 bases between them. Germline V gives CDR1 MNHEY, CDR2 SVGEGT. CDR3 nucleotides: TGTGCCAGCAGCTTACTACCCGGGAATGAGCAGTTCTTC. Encoded protein: CASSLLPGNEQFF.

The chain combines TRBV27 with TRBJ2-3; D possibly corresponds to TRBD1 (6 bases). Germline assignment: CDR1 MNHEY and CDR2 SMNVEV (reference sequence). The V gene lost 2 bases and the J gene lost 2 bases, with 11 bases spanning the gap. This CDR3 is built from 15 residues. As DNA, the CDR3 is TGTGCCAGCAGTTTAAAGGGGGTAGCCACAGATACGCAGTATTTT. It codes for CASSLKGVATDTQYF.

There are many counts of this clonotype. The chain recombines TRBV6-6 with TRBJ1-6; D may be TRBD1 (5 bases). The CDR3 is 16 residues long. CDR1 and CDR2 (germline): MNHNY, SVGAGI (reference sequence). The V end lost 4 bases, the J end lost 1 base, and 11 bases lay between the germline ends. In nucleotides, the CDR3 is TGTGCCAGCAGTTCCCATGGGGGGTCCTATAATTCACCCCTCCACTTT. It yields the protein CASSSHGGSYNSPLHF.

The V call is TRBV19, the J call TRBJ2-3, with no clear D. Per germline, CDR1 LNHDA and CDR2 SQIVND (reference sequence). The CDR3 consists of 16 residues. Trimming cost V 0 bases and J 4 bases, with 14 bases left between them. The CDR3 reads CASSIDLGLLPDTQYF. In nucleotides, the CDR3 is TGTGCCAGTAGTATAGATCTGGGGTTACTGCCAGATACGCAGTATTTT.

This clonotype was counted a few times. The rearrangement joins TRBV18 to TRBJ2-7; 10 bases fit TRBD2. Germline V gene sequence: CDR1 KGHSH, CDR2 LQKENI. The V gene end was trimmed by 1 base and the J gene end by 2 bases; junction bases not matched to a gene: 5. The CDR3 consists of 16 residues. CDR3 sequence reads: CASSPRASGGAYEQYF. The CDR3 bases are TGTGCCAGCTCACCACGCGCTAGCGGGGGAGCCTACGAGCAGTACTTC.

J is TRBJ2-3 and V is TRBV7-9; no clear D. Looked up from germline, CDR1 is SEHNR and CDR2 is FQNEAQ (reference sequence). V lost 0 bases and J lost 0, with 13 bases in between. CDR3 length: 17 amino acids. CDR3 loop: CASSLAIAVRSTDTQYF. The DNA for the CDR3 is TGTGCCAGCAGCTTAGCGATCGCAGTTAGAAGCACAGATACGCAGTATTTT.

This chain links TRBV2 with TRBJ2-7; the match to TRBD2 covers 9 bases. With 7 bases clipped from V and 4 bases from J, the junction kept 8 bases outside the gene matches. The CDR3 spans 14 residues. Looked up from germline, CDR1 is SNHLY and CDR2 is FYNNEI. CDR3 coding DNA: TGTGCCAGCATGAGGCGGGAGGGGAGGTACGAGCAGTACTTC. It translates to CASMRREGRYEQYF.

This clonotype turned up a few times. An end of the junction does not agree with germline; a read error may underlie this. V is TRBV14 and J is TRBJ1-2; 7 nucleotides agree with TRBD1. This CDR3 comprises 16 residues. Germline V CDR1 and CDR2: SGHDN, FVKESK. The CDR3 sequence is CASRQAEIDRVYGYTF. CDR3 sequence (DNA): TGTGCCAGCAGGCAAGCAGAGATCGACAGGGTTTATGGCTACACCTTC.

The chain is built from TRBV12-3 or TRBV12-4 and TRBJ1-3; the D gene is possibly TRBD1 (5 bases). V was trimmed by 4 bases and J by 2 bases, leaving 15 bases between them. This CDR3 spans 16 amino acids. The CDR3 loop reads CASSWDGELTGNTIYF. The CDR3 DNA is TGTGCCAGCAGTTGGGACGGGGAACTCACTGGAAACACCATATATTTT.

DNA of the CDR3: TGTGCCAGCAGCTTGTCATGGACGCAGTATTTT. Its protein is CASSLSWTQYF. J is TRBJ2-3 and V is TRBV5-8, with D unclear. Trimming removed 1 base from V and 9 bases from J, with 6 bases in between. The CDR3 loop spans 11 amino acids. CDR1 is SGHTS and CDR2 is YDEGEE in the germline V gene.

The chain joins TRBV10-1 to TRBJ2-3, with TRBD1 as a possible D gene (5 bases). CDR1 is WNHNN, CDR2 SYGVQD, per germline (reference sequence). V dropped 2 bases and J dropped 5 bases, with 14 bases sitting between them. The CDR3 length is 15 residues. CDR3: CASSEIGALKDTQYF. The CDR3 DNA follows: TGCGCCAGCAGTGAGATTGGGGCGTTGAAAGATACGCAGTATTTT.